This T cell receptor (beta chain) came from a study of blood T cell repertoires in COVID-19. Study-level background: Nucleic acid was either cDNA or gDNA, and it came from T cells, B-cell-depleted T cells, or PBMCs.

Here immunoSEQ multiplex PCR was the method, and the copy in TCRdb shows in-frame clones only, minus some. The profile shows more than 95,000 clones, 91% of them singletons. Germline V gene sequence: CDR1 SEHNR, CDR2 FQNEAQ (reference sequence). With 4 bases clipped from V and 3 bases from J, the junction kept 14 bases outside the gene matches. The CDR3 is 18 amino acids. This TCR was recovered from a human donor in a cohort sampled during active COVID-19. The sequenced sample consisted of peripheral blood. The rearrangement links TRBV7-9 to TRBJ2-1; 8 positions agree with TRBD2. For the CDR3, the DNA is TGTGCCAGCAGCTCGTCCCCGGGACTAGATTACTTCTACAATGAGCAGTTCTTC. Amino acids: CASSSSPGLDYFYNEQFF.